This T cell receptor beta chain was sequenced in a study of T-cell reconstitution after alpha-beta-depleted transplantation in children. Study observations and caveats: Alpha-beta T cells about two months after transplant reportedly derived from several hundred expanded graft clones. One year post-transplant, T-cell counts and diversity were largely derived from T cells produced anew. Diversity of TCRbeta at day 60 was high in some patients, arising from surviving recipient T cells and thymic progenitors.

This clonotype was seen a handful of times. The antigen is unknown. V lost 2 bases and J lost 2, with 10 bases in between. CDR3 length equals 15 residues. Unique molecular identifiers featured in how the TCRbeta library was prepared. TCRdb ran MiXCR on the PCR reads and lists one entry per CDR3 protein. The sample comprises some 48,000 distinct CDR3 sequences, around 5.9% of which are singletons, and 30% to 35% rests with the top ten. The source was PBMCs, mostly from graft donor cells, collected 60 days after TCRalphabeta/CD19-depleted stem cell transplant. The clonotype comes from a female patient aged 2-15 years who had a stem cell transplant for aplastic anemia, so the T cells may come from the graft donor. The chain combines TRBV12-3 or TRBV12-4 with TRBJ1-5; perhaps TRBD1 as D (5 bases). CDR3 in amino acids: CASSLMGVRNQPQHF. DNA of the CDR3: TGTGCCAGCAGTTTAATGGGGGTTCGCAATCAGCCCCAGCATTTT.